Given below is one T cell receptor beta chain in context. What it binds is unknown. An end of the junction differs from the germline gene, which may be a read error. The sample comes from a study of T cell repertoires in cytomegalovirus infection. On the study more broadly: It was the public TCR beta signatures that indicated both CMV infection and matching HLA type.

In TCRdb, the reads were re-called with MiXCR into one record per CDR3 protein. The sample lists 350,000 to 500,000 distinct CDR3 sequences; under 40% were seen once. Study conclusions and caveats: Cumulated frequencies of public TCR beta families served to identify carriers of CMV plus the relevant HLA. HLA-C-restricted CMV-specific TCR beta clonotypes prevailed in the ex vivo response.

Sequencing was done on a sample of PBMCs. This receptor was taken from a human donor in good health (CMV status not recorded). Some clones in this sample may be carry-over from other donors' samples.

The CDR3 nucleotides are TGTTCCAGCAGCACCGGGCGTTCTGGGGAGACCCAGTACTTC. Translation gives CSSSTGRSGETQYF. The chain employs TRBV7-2 and TRBJ2-5; no definite D call. The CDR3 loop spans 14 amino acids. Looked up from germline, CDR1 is SGHTA and CDR2 is FQGNSA.